Listed below are T cell receptor beta chains from one sample, sequenced in a study of cytomegalovirus exposure and HLA in healthy donors. Only in-frame clones appear in the TCRdb table, and some are missing; sequencing was by immunoSEQ multiplex PCR. The profile shows around 190,000 clones, 81% of them singletons. The sequenced sample consisted of PBMCs. The receptors here all came from a man in his forties in good health and CMV-seropositive. The CDR3 runs from the conserved cysteine through the conserved F or W. Fields, in order: V gene, J gene, CDR3 protein.

TRBV9	TRBJ2-3	CASSGTSTDTQYF
TRBV7-9	TRBJ1-5	CASSLGTGSNQPQHF
TRBV29-1	TRBJ1-5	CSALTGTSNQPQHF
TRBV7-9	TRBJ1-4	CASSLGDTLNEKLFF
TRBV28	TRBJ2-3	CASRSSGGHTDTQYF
TRBV25-1	TRBJ2-5	CASSTGETQYF
TRBV5-1	TRBJ1-4	CASSTGQGEEKLFF
TRBV7-6	TRBJ2-1	CASSLTGTRMNEQFF
TRBV2	TRBJ2-1	CASTRGSDEQFF
TRBV7-3	TRBJ2-7	CASSPVGAGGYEQYF
TRBV9	TRBJ2-1	CASSVGWANEQFF
TRBV7-8	TRBJ2-1	CASSTMTSGSRNEQFF
TRBV5-1	TRBJ2-6	CASRRSSGANVLTF